The clone carrying this T cell receptor (beta chain) has a count of ten or more. According to the study, TCR beta libraries were built with iRepertoire HTBI primers and CDR3-region Arm-PCR. Each CDR3 protein is one row after TCRdb ran MiXCR on the multiplex PCR reads. The sample carries approximately 440,000 distinct CDR3 sequences, roughly 16% recorded once. V was shortened by 3 bases and J by 5 bases, with 10 bases between the two germline ends. Germline CDR1 reads MNHEY; CDR2 reads SMNVEV (reference sequence). The CDR3 sequence is 13 residues long. The data originate from a study of regulatory T cells in long-lasting Graves disease. Time point in this sample: newly diagnosed GD, antithyroid drugs for less than 3 months. PBMC-extracted RNA yielded the TCR library. These data were also reused for a study on T cells in Graves' hyperthyroidism and ophthalmopathy. That source adds: Most clonotypes expanded in thyroid above 0.001 were likewise present in blood.

The genes are TRBV27 and TRBJ1-1, with a weak D call TRBD1 (5 bases). Here the sequenced sample was peripheral blood mononuclear cells (PBMCs), taken at new diagnosis, from a patient treated with antithyroid drugs. The origin of this receptor is a man aged 35 to 55 with Graves disease. For the CDR3, the DNA is TGTGCCAGCAGTTTTCAAACAGGTACTGAAGCTTTCTTT. Its protein is CASSFQTGTEAFF.